One and the same sample provided the 10 T cell receptor beta chains below, sequenced in a study of blood T cell repertoires in COVID-19. Sequenced by immunoSEQ multiplex PCR; TCRdb stores in-frame clones only, minus some. The sample has some 260,000 clones; approximately 84% are singletons. The sample comprised PBMCs or T cells enriched from blood (not recorded which). The receptors originated from a man aged 40-50 years who had recovered from COVID-19.

The chain links TRBV5-4 to TRBJ2-1; D possibly corresponds to TRBD1 (5 bases). Trimming shortened V by 0 bases and J by 4 bases, and 14 bases separated the two germline ends. The CDR3 covers 16 residues. The V gene's germline CDR1 is SGHNT and CDR2 YYREEE (reference sequence). The DNA of the CDR3 is TGTGCCAGCAGCTTGGAGACCAGGGTAGGGTACAATGAGCAGTTCTTC. Amino acid sequence: CASSLETRVGYNEQFF.

The rearrangement joins TRBV19 to TRBJ1-1; 7 bases fit TRBD1. Germline trimming cut 5 bases from V and 4 bases from J; bases unmatched to any gene: 10. CDR1 is LNHDA and CDR2 is SQIVND in the germline V gene (reference sequence). The CDR3 consists of 15 residues. This chain's CDR3 is CASSLHTGAFTEAFF. CDR3 DNA sequence: TGTGCCAGTAGTCTTCATACAGGGGCTTTCACTGAAGCTTTCTTT.

The chain couples TRBV27 to TRBJ2-4, with 11 bases identical to TRBD2. V lost 5 bases to trimming and J lost 7 bases; unmatched junction nucleotides: 7. This CDR3 contains 15 residues. Germline CDR1 is MNHEY and CDR2 is SMNVEV (reference sequence). CDR3 DNA sequence: TGTGCCAGCAGTCTGGTAGCGGGAGGGGGGAACATTCAGTACTTC. It specifies CASSLVAGGGNIQYF.

This chain uses TRBV7-2 with TRBJ1-2; tentatively, D is TRBD1 (6 bases). Looked up from germline, CDR1 is SGHTA and CDR2 is FQGNSA. The ends were cut back, 5 bases at V and 0 bases at J, with 16 bases in the middle. The CDR3 is 16 residues long. DNA for the CDR3: TGTGCCAGCAGCCCCCAGGGGACAAGAGCTAACTATGGCTACACCTTC. It specifies CASSPQGTRANYGYTF.

This chain links TRBV7-2 with TRBJ2-7; the D gene is possibly TRBD1 (6 bases). CDR3 size: 17 residues. Germline V gene lookup returns CDR1 SGHTA and CDR2 FQGNSA. V was cut by 3 bases and J by 0 bases, with 18 bases left in between. The CDR3 nucleotides are TGTGCCAGCAGCTTTAGGCAGGGGAAGGTCCTCTCCTACGAGCAGTACTTC. Its translation is CASSFRQGKVLSYEQYF.

This clone was detected only once. The chain combines TRBV14 with TRBJ2-2; D perhaps matches TRBD2 (7 bases). This CDR3 spans 17 amino acids. Germline CDR1 is SGHDN and CDR2 is FVKESK. The ends were cut back, 4 bases at V and 9 bases at J, with 24 bases in the middle. The CDR3 bases are TGTGCCAGCAGCCGGCTTGGCCGCGGGGGCCCGTGGCGGGAGCTGTTTTTT. It encodes CASSRLGRGGPWRELFF. The variable domain in full, with the rest retrieved from reference TRBV14 and TRBJ2-2, is EAGVTQFPSHSVIEKGQTVTLRCDPISGHDNLYWYRRVMGKEIKFLLHFVKESKQDESGMPNNRFLAERTGGTYSTLKVQPAELEDSGVYFCASSRLGRGGPWRELFFGEGSRLTVL.

The V and J genes are TRBV27 and TRBJ2-7, with TRBD2 as a possible D gene (5 bases). Between the trimmed V and J ends, which lost 8 bases and 2 bases, there was a span of 13 bases. From germline, CDR1 is MNHEY and CDR2 SMNVEV (reference sequence). The CDR3 covers 13 residues. The CDR3: CASRYAGTYEQYF. In nucleotides, the CDR3 is TGTGCCAGCCGCTATGCCGGGACCTACGAGCAGTACTTC.

The chain links TRBV4-1 to TRBJ1-1; 7 bases align to TRBD1. The V gene's germline CDR1 is MGHRA and CDR2 YSYEKL. This CDR3 comprises 13 residues. V lost 4 bases and J lost 5; bases outside the gene matches: 4. CDR3 bases: TGCGCCAGCAGCCTCACAGGGGCGACTGAAGCTTTCTTT. Its protein is CASSLTGATEAFF.

The chain carries TRBV27 and TRBJ2-1; tentatively, D is TRBD1 (5 bases). Trimming took 4 bases from V and 4 from J, leaving 20 bases between them. This CDR3 comprises 17 residues. In germline, CDR1 is MNHEY, CDR2 SMNVEV (reference sequence). CDR3 amino acids: CASSSTLARAGYNEQFF. CDR3 sequence (DNA): TGTGCCAGCAGTTCAACCCTCGCCAGGGCTGGGTACAATGAGCAGTTCTTC.

J is TRBJ2-3 and V is TRBV4-2; 8 bases agree with TRBD2. V shed 2 bases and J 4 bases; nucleotides not matched to a gene: 11. The germline CDR1 and CDR2 sequences are LGHNA and YNFKEQ. The CDR3 has 17 residues. In DNA, the CDR3 is TGTGCCAGCAGCCAATCACTAGCGGAGGGAATACCAGATACGCAGTATTTT. Translating it yields CASSQSLAEGIPDTQYF.